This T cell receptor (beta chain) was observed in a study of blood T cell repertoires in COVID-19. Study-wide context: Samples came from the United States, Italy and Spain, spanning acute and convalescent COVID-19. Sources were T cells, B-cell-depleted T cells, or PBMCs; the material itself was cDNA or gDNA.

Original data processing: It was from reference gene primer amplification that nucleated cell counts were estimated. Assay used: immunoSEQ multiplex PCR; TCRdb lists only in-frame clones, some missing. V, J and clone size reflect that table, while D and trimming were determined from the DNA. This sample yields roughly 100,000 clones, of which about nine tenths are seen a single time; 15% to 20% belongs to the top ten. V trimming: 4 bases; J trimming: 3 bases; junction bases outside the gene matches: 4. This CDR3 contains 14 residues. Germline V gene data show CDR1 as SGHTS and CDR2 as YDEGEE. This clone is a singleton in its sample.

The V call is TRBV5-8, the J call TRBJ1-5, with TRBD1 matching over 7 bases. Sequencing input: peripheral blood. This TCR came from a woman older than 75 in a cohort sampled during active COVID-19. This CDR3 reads CASSATGNNQPQHF. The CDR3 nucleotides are TGTGCCAGCAGCGCGACAGGGAACAATCAGCCCCAGCATTTT.